This TCR beta chain originates from a study of T cell responses to AZD1222 COVID-19 vaccine. Points from the study as a whole: Nearly half of the spike-specific TCRs reportedly recognize variant regions that carry no mutations. Only after the peak T cell response were repertoires sampled. The sample set comprised mostly white British donors with more females, and clonal diversity was possibly underestimated.

This CDR3 comprises 16 residues. V gave up 1 base and J gave up 2 bases, with 13 bases separating them. In germline, CDR1 is SGDLS, CDR2 YYNGEE. Here immunoSEQ multiplex PCR was the method, and the copy in TCRdb shows in-frame clones only, minus some. The table lists around 150,000 clones, 94% of them singletons. Worth noting for this clone: Its specificity is unknown.

The sample was peripheral blood, taken on day 0 of AZD1222 vaccination. The clonotype comes from an adult in good health. V and J are TRBV9 and TRBJ2-1; a weak D match, TRBD1 (5 bases). The CDR3 bases are TGTGCCAGCAGCGTATTCGTAGGGGTCCCCTACAATGAGCAGTTCTTC. This gives the protein CASSVFVGVPYNEQFF.